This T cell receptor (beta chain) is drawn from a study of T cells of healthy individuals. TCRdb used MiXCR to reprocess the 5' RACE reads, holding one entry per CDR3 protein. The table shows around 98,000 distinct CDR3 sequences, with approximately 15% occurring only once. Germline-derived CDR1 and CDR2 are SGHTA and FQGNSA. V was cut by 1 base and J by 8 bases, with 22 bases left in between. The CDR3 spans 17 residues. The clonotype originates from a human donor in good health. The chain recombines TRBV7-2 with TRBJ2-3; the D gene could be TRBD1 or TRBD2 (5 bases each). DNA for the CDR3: TGTGCCAGCAGCTTAGTCCGGGGACCCGAGAGCCTCCTTACGCAGTATTTT. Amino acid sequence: CASSLVRGPESLLTQYF.